This T cell receptor (beta chain) was observed in a study of blood T cell repertoires in COVID-19. Study as a whole: From the United States, Italy and Spain came samples of acute and convalescent COVID-19. The cDNA or gDNA used as material had been derived from T cells, B-cell-depleted T cells, or PBMCs.

This CDR3 has 16 amino acids. Looked up from germline, CDR1 is SGHTA and CDR2 is FQGNSA. Trimming at V came to 2 bases and at J to 7 bases, leaving 10 bases not matched to a gene. Per the original methods: Reference gene primer amplification yielded estimated nucleated cell counts. Sequencing used immunoSEQ multiplex PCR; TCRdb keeps in-frame clones, though not all of them. The V and J calls and clone size are taken from that table; D and trimming were inferred from the DNA. The table has under 200,000 clones, 84% seen once. The V and J genes are TRBV7-2 and TRBJ1-2; 10 nucleotides agree with TRBD1. The sequence came from a man aged 18 to 29 with active or convalescent COVID-19. The specimen sequenced was peripheral blood. The CDR3 DNA sequence: TGTGCCAGCAGCTTATATCGGGACAGGGGAGTAGGTGGCTACACCTTC. It translates to CASSLYRDRGVGGYTF.